The present T cell receptor beta chain was sequenced within a study of monozygotic twins with inflammatory bowel disease. To note about this clonotype: Antigen unknown.

CDR1 and CDR2 from the germline V gene are MNHEY and SVGEGT. CDR3 length equals 12 residues. Findings and limits, study-wide: Concordant and discordant twins showed no difference in repertoire similarity, possibly from limited power. Among IBD patients, TCRbeta diversity (inverse Simpson) was lower than in healthy co-twins. For IBD patients, clonotypes shared with others were fewer than for healthy twins, especially with disease activity.

Template switching added UMIs carrying a 6-nucleotide sample barcode. TCRdb re-called the 5' RACE reads and catalogs CDR3 proteins one per entry, DNA excluded. Here the sample table reports approximately 200,000 distinct CDR3 sequences. The sample comprised blood. The J gene is TRBJ2-7, the V gene TRBV6-2 or TRBV6-3. The source of this sequence is a human donor with ulcerative colitis or Crohn's disease, or a healthy co-twin of an affected twin (not recorded which). The CDR3 sequence: CASSYSGEEQYF.